The 13 T cell receptor beta chains given below trace back to one sample, sequenced in a study of blood T cell repertoires in COVID-19. Profiled with immunoSEQ multiplex PCR; TCRdb holds only in-frame clones, not every one. Of a few hundred thousand clones listed, around 87% are singletons. What was sequenced was peripheral blood. These receptors were collected from a woman aged 65 to 85 with active or convalescent COVID-19.

The chain employs TRBV7-2 and TRBJ1-5; D gene unclear. The V end lost 6 bases, the J end lost 3 bases, and 12 bases lay between the germline ends. Per germline, CDR1 SGHTA and CDR2 FQGNSA. The CDR3 contains 14 residues. CDR3 in amino acids: CASRSEEFNQPQHF. The CDR3 nucleotides read TGTGCCAGCAGAAGCGAGGAATTCAATCAGCCCCAGCATTTT.

Remarks on this clone: Other DNA sequences from this sample encode an identical CDR3 as well. V and J are TRBV7-2 and TRBJ2-7; 7 positions agree with TRBD2. J gave up 2 bases and V 1 base, and 8 bases lay outside the gene matches. This CDR3 has 16 amino acids. Per the germline V gene, CDR1 is SGHTA and CDR2 is FQGNSA. The CDR3 DNA is TGTGCCAGCAGCTTAGGTTTGGCTAGCGGAACCTACGAGCAGTACTTC. Translation: CASSLGLASGTYEQYF. Variable domain in full (rest from reference TRBV7-2 and TRBJ2-7): GAGVSQSPSNKVTEKGKDVELRCDPISGHTALYWYRQSLGQGLEFLIYFQGNSAPDKSGLPSDRFSAERTGGSVSTLTIQRTQQEDSAVYLCASSLGLASGTYEQYFGPGTRLTVT.

The rearrangement uses TRBV7-6 and TRBJ2-3, with 7 bases that match TRBD1. The CDR3 is made up of 20 amino acids. V gave up 2 bases and J gave up 3 bases; unmatched junction bases: 20. Germline V gene sequence: CDR1 SGHVS, CDR2 FNYEAQ. The CDR3 loop is CASSLRVTGAQSRSTDTQYF. CDR3 DNA: TGTGCCAGCAGCTTACGCGTAACAGGGGCGCAGAGCCGGAGTACAGATACGCAGTATTTT.

This clone showed up just a few times. Other nucleotide sequences in the sample specify the same CDR3. In nucleotides, the CDR3 is TGTGCCAGCAGTGAGGGGGCGCGGGGGTATGGCTACACCTTC. Protein sequence: CASSEGARGYGYTF. The rearrangement links TRBV6-1 to TRBJ1-2; D is perhaps TRBD1 (6 bases). The CDR3 runs 14 residues. Germline-derived CDR1 and CDR2 are MNHNS and SASEGT. Trimming stripped 3 bases from V and 5 bases from J, with 13 bases between.

The gene calls are TRBV18 and TRBJ2-1, with TRBD1 matching 7 bases. V lost 5 bases to trimming and J lost 7 bases; unmatched junction nucleotides: 2. This CDR3 is 12 amino acids long. CDR1 and CDR2 from the germline V gene are KGHSH and LQKENI. The CDR3: CASSEGANEQFF. In nucleotides, the CDR3 is TGTGCCAGCTCAGAGGGGGCGAATGAGCAGTTCTTC. The full variable domain, with the rest looked up from reference TRBV18 and TRBJ2-1, is NAGVMQNPRHLVRRRGQEARLRCSPMKGHSHVYWYRQLPEEGLKFMVYLQKENIIDESGMPKERFSAEFPKEGPSILRIQQVVRGDSAAYFCASSEGANEQFFGPGTRLTVL.

Only a few counts were recorded for this clone. V usage is TRBV24-1 and J usage is TRBJ2-1, with D possibly matching TRBD1 (6 bases). There are 16 residues in the CDR3. Trimming cost V 3 bases and J 3 bases, with 14 bases left between them. Germline V gene sequence: CDR1 KGHDR, CDR2 SFDVKD. CDR3 coding DNA: TGTGCCACCAGTGATGCAGGGGCCCCGTACTACAATGAGCAGTTCTTC. Translating it yields CATSDAGAPYYNEQFF.

The chain links TRBV7-8 to TRBJ1-5, with D maybe TRBD1 (5 bases). Germline V gene data show CDR1 as SGHVS and CDR2 as FQNEAQ. There are 14 residues in the CDR3. V was clipped by 5 bases and J by 6 bases, with 14 bases between them. In DNA, the CDR3 is TGTGCCAGCAGCCCGGGGGGATACAGTCAGCCCCAGCATTTT. Its protein is CASSPGGYSQPQHF.

This chain uses TRBV7-2 with TRBJ1-1, with TRBD1 identical over 7 bases. Losses at the gene ends were 4 bases for V and 0 bases for J; bases not matched to a gene: 5. This CDR3 region has 15 residues. Germline V gene sequence: CDR1 SGHTA, CDR2 FQGNSA. CDR3 sequence (DNA): TGTGCCAGCAGCTCGGGACAGCTCATGAACACTGAAGCTTTCTTT. Its protein product is CASSSGQLMNTEAFF.

The gene calls are TRBV9 and TRBJ1-2; D unresolved. Trimming cost V 5 bases and J 7 bases, with 9 bases left between them. This CDR3 has 11 residues. Germline CDR1 reads SGDLS; CDR2 reads YYNGEE. CDR3 sequence (DNA): TGTGCCAGCAGGCGGGCCGGTGGCTACACCTTC. This codes for CASRRAGGYTF.

The gene calls are TRBV19 and TRBJ1-4, with TRBD1 matching over 7 bases. Trimming removed 6 bases from V and 0 bases from J; junction bases left unmatched: 19. CDR3 length: 20 amino acids. Germline loops: CDR1 LNHDA, CDR2 SQIVND (reference sequence). CDR3 coding DNA: TGTGCCAGTAGACCCTATAACAGGGGACCCTCAAATACAACTAATGAAAAACTGTTTTTT. Protein product: CASRPYNRGPSNTTNEKLFF.

V gene TRBV6-1 combines with J gene TRBJ1-4, with D uncertain. CDR3 length equals 14 residues. V shed 2 bases and J shed 3 bases, with 7 bases lying between them. Per germline, CDR1 MNHNS and CDR2 SASEGT. CDR3 residues: CASSEWQSNEKLFF. The CDR3 region has the DNA TGTGCCAGCAGTGAATGGCAATCTAATGAAAAACTGTTTTTT.

The V call is TRBV4-2, the J call TRBJ1-3, with a tentative D call TRBD1 (6 bases). This CDR3 comprises 14 residues. CDR1 and CDR2 from the germline V gene are LGHNA and YNFKEQ. Deletions cut 0 bases from V and 7 bases from J, with 10 bases between. CDR3 DNA sequence: TGTGCCAGCAGCCAAGATCGGCAGGGGAACACCATATATTTT. Its protein is CASSQDRQGNTIYF.

CDR3 in DNA: TGTGCCAGCAGTCTAGGGAATAACAGGGGGTACGAGCAGTACTTC. It encodes CASSLGNNRGYEQYF. The chain carries TRBV6-5 and TRBJ2-7; TRBD1 agrees at 8 bases. The junction had 10 bases not matched to a gene; V was cut back by 5 bases and J by 4 bases. CDR1 and CDR2 from the germline V gene are MNHEY and SVGAGI. The CDR3 runs 15 residues.